This TCR beta chain was identified in a study of blood T cell repertoires in COVID-19. In the authors' methods: Estimation of nucleated cell counts was performed using reference gene primer amplification. Clones were sequenced by immunoSEQ multiplex PCR, and TCRdb holds only the in-frame ones, with some missing. The V and J calls and the clone size are those of that table, but D and trimming were determined from the DNA. The sample consists of fewer than 65,000 clones, roughly 84% of them appearing once. J gave up 6 bases and V 5 bases, and 6 bases lay outside the gene matches. This CDR3 spans 14 amino acids. The germline V gene encodes CDR1 SGDLS and CDR2 YYNGEE.

The sample comprised peripheral blood. This sequence was found in a man under 40 with COVID-19, enrolled during active disease. V and J are TRBV9 and TRBJ2-3; 10 nucleotides agree with TRBD1. The CDR3: CASSYGTGEDTQYF. The CDR3 DNA reads as TGTGCCAGCAGTTACGGGACAGGGGAGGATACGCAGTATTTT.